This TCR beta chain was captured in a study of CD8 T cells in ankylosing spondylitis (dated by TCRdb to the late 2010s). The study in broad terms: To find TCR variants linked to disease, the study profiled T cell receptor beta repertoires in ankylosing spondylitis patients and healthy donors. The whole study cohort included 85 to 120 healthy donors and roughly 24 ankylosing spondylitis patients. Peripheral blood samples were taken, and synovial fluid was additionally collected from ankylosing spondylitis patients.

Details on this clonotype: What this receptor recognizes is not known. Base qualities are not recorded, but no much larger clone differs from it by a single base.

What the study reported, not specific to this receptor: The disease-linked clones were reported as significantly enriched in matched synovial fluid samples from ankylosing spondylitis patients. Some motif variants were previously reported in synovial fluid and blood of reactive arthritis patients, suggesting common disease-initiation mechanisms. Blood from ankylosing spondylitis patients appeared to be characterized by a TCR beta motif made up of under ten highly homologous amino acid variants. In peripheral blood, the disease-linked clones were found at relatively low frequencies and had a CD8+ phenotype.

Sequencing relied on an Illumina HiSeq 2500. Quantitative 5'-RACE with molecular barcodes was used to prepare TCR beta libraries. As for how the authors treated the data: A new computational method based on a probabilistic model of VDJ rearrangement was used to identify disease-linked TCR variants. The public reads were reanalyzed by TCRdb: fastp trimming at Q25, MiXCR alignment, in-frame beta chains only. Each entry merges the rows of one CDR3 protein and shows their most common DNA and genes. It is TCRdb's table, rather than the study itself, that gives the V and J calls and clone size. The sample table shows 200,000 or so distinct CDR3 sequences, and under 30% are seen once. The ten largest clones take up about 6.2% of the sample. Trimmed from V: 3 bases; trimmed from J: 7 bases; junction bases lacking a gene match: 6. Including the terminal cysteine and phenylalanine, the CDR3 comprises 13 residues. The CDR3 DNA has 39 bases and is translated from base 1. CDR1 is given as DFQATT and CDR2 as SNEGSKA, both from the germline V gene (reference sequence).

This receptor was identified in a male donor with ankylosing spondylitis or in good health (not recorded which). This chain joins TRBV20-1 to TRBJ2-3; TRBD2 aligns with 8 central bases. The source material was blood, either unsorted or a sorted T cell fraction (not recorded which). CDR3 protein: CSASGRASNTQYF. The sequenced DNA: TGCAGTGCTAGCGGGAGGGCTTCGAATACGCAGTATTTT.